The T cell receptor beta chain described here comes from a study of vaccination and CD4 T cells after COVID-19. At the Johns Hopkins FTIC core, DNA taken from cultured CD4+ T cells was sequenced by way of the Oncomine TCR Beta short-read assay. TCRdb reprocessed the PCR reads with MiXCR, giving one entry per CDR3 protein. This repertoire shows roughly 14,000 distinct CDR3 sequences, about 34% found once; its top ten account for 35% to 40%. This clonotype has more than one count but fewer than ten. The target antigen is unknown. Treatment here: approximately 9-day PBMC culture with coronavirus spike peptide pools or control peptides (ViraFEST assay). Source material: cultured CD4+ T cells from blood. This clonotype was sampled from a human donor with COVID-19.

CDR3 sequence: CAWSVQGSVYGYTF. In DNA form, the CDR3 reads TGTGCCTGGAGTGTACAAGGGAGCGTCTATGGCTACACCTTC. The V call is TRBV30, the J call TRBJ1-2, with D hard to call. Germline-derived CDR1 and CDR2 are GTSNPN and SVGIG (reference sequence). Trimming stripped 0 bases from V and 4 bases from J, with 12 bases between. The CDR3 is made up of 14 amino acids.